This TCR beta chain was found in a study of shared clonotypes between healthy human individuals. Study-level points and caveats: The sharing of about 5.3% of naive CD4 clonotypes was seen across a handful of donors.

From germline, CDR1 is MGHDK and CDR2 SYGVNS. This CDR3 is 15 amino acids long. The trim removed 8 bases at V and 10 bases at J, leaving 14 bases unmatched. This clone was recorded a few times. What it binds is unknown. The authors' processing: Quality scores were absent from the junction-only immunoSEQ sequences, so filtering differed. Clones were sequenced by immunoSEQ multiplex PCR, and TCRdb holds only the in-frame ones, with some missing. The DNA gave D and trimming, while V, J and clone size come from that table. The sample contains roughly 100,000 clones, less than 80% of which appear only once.

The chain uses TRBV25-1 and TRBJ2-3, with 11 bases fitting TRBD2. This sequence originates from a woman in her twenties or thirties in good health. Material: memory CD8+ T cells sorted from blood. Subset: CD45RO+ cells pooled with CCR7-negative TemRA cells. Written as DNA, the CDR3 is TGTGCCAGCGAGAAAGGGGGGACTAGCGGACTTTCGCAGTATTTT. Its translation: CASEKGGTSGLSQYF.